Listed below are T cell receptor beta chains from one sample, sequenced in a study of OX40 agonist ivuxolimab in advanced cancers. Assay: immunoSEQ multiplex PCR; the TCRdb copy retains only in-frame clones and omits some. The sample contains approximately 100,000 clones, approximately 86% of which appear only once. The material was CD4+ or CD8+ T cells sorted from blood, obtained in a trial of the OX40 agonist ivuxolimab. The source is an adult with an advanced solid tumor such as melanoma, head and neck, liver or kidney cancer. Both conserved end residues are part of each CDR3. D genes are given only for firm matches. Clone size is given for some rows only: seen once, a few or many times, or a class if the clone is expanded.

clone_size,v_call,d_call,j_call,cdr3_aa,cdr3_nt
.,TRBV7-2,.,TRBJ1-3,CASSLESGNTIYF,TGTGCCAGCAGCTTAGAATCTGGAAACACCATATATTTT
.,TRBV4-1,TRBD1,TRBJ2-7,CASSQTGGIYEQYF,TGCGCCAGCAGCCAAACAGGGGGAATCTACGAGCAGTACTTC
.,TRBV28,TRBD2,TRBJ2-2,CASSFAQREGVGELFF,TGTGCCAGCAGTTTCGCGCAGCGGGAAGGCGTCGGGGAGCTGTTTTTT
.,TRBV25-1,.,TRBJ1-4,CASSESGTTNEKLFF,TGTGCCAGCAGTGAATCGGGTACAACTAATGAAAAACTGTTTTTT
.,TRBV5-4,.,TRBJ2-7,CASSWGGLDSYEQYF,TGTGCCAGCAGCTGGGGTGGACTCGACTCCTACGAGCAGTACTTC
.,TRBV28,.,TRBJ2-1,CASSLPGTSSSEQFF,TGTGCCAGCAGTTTACCCGGGACTTCTTCCAGTGAGCAGTTCTTC
.,TRBV5-4,.,TRBJ2-5,CASSLGAAVGTETQYF,TGTGCCAGCAGCTTGGGGGCGGCCGTCGGAACCGAGACCCAGTACTTC
.,TRBV7-9,.,TRBJ2-7,CASSHSGAYEQYF,TGTGCCAGCAGCCATAGCGGAGCCTACGAGCAGTACTTC
.,TRBV19,.,TRBJ1-4,CASCGTRPNEKLFF,TGTGCCAGCTGTGGCACCCGGCCTAATGAAAAACTGTTTTTT
few,TRBV28,.,TRBJ1-5,CASRLPGGLFRSNQPQHF,TGTGCCAGCAGATTGCCCGGGGGACTATTTCGGAGCAATCAGCCCCAGCATTTT
.,TRBV7-8,.,TRBJ2-2,CASSPPDPRELFF,TGTGCCAGCAGCCCCCCCGATCCACGGGAGCTGTTTTTT
.,TRBV27,.,TRBJ2-3,CASSLEGVQDTQYF,TGTGCCAGCAGTTTAGAAGGAGTTCAAGATACGCAGTATTTT
.,TRBV2,TRBD1,TRBJ1-5,CASGETGVQPQHF,TGTGCCAGCGGGGAGACAGGGGTGCAGCCCCAGCATTTT
.,TRBV11-2,.,TRBJ2-1,CASSLVQGGARSNEQFF,TGTGCCAGCAGCTTAGTCCAGGGAGGAGCCCGTTCCAATGAGCAGTTCTTC
.,TRBV5-6,TRBD2,TRBJ2-1,CASSSSSGSYDEQFF,TGTGCCAGCAGCTCCTCTAGCGGGAGTTATGATGAGCAGTTCTTC
.,TRBV7-6,.,TRBJ2-5,CASSVQETQYF,TGTGCCAGCAGTGTCCAAGAGACCCAGTACTTC
.,TRBV6-1,TRBD1,TRBJ2-7,CASSRPGTGIDEQYF,TGTGCCAGCAGCCGTCCCGGGACAGGGATCGACGAGCAGTACTTC
.,TRBV19,TRBD2,TRBJ2-7,CASSRGALLSGGAYEQYF,TGTGCCAGTAGTAGAGGGGCCCTATTGTCGGGAGGAGCCTACGAGCAGTACTTC
.,TRBV28,TRBD1,TRBJ2-7,CASSSGGSYEQYF,TGTGCCAGCAGTTCAGGGGGCTCCTACGAGCAGTACTTC
.,TRBV27,TRBD1,TRBJ1-2,CASSSLLIWDRKNYGYTF,TGTGCCAGCAGTTCCCTCCTAATATGGGACAGAAAAAACTATGGCTACACCTTC
.,TRBV9,.,TRBJ2-3,CASSASTSRDPDTQYF,TGTGCCAGCAGCGCCTCCACTAGTCGTGACCCAGATACGCAGTATTTT
.,TRBV5-6,.,TRBJ1-1,CASSLGRERAAPEAFF,TGTGCCAGCAGCTTAGGCAGAGAACGCGCGGCTCCTGAAGCTTTCTTT
.,TRBV6-1,TRBD1,TRBJ2-1,CASSLDRGPYNEQFF,TGTGCCAGCAGTCTGGACAGGGGGCCTTACAATGAGCAGTTCTTC
few,TRBV6-1,.,TRBJ2-7,CASSETVGDYEQYF,TGTGCCAGCAGTGAGACGGTGGGGGATTACGAGCAGTACTTC
.,TRBV4-3,.,TRBJ2-2,CASSRQTNTGELFF,TGCGCCAGCAGTCGACAGACGAACACCGGGGAGCTGTTTTTT
.,TRBV7-6,.,TRBJ1-4,CASSLGRALNEKLFF,TGTGCCAGCAGCTTAGGCAGGGCCCTTAATGAAAAACTGTTTTTT
few,TRBV19,TRBD2,TRBJ2-1,CASSITGGRNEQFF,TGTGCCAGTAGTATAACGGGAGGCCGGAATGAGCAGTTCTTC
.,TRBV4-1,.,TRBJ1-2,CASSQGRGFYGYTF,TGCGCCAGCAGCCAAGGAAGGGGATTCTATGGCTACACCTTC
few,TRBV18,TRBD2,TRBJ2-7,CASSPGLASEQYF,TGTGCCAGCTCACCGGGACTAGCGTCAGAGCAGTACTTC
.,TRBV28,TRBD1,TRBJ2-3,CASRHYRGLADTQYF,TGTGCCAGCAGGCATTACAGGGGGCTTGCAGATACGCAGTATTTT
.,TRBV5-1,.,TRBJ2-1,CASTQWPGNEQFF,TGCGCCAGCACCCAATGGCCGGGGAATGAGCAGTTCTTC
.,TRBV10-3,.,TRBJ2-3,CAISPRDTDTDTQYF,TGTGCCATCAGCCCCCGGGACACGGACACAGATACGCAGTATTTT
.,TRBV10-3,.,TRBJ2-3,CAISESAATDTQYF,TGTGCCATCAGTGAGTCAGCGGCCACAGATACGCAGTATTTT
.,TRBV25-1,.,TRBJ2-2,CASSGPGSWRTGELFF,TGTGCCAGCAGTGGGCCGGGGTCGTGGCGAACCGGGGAGCTGTTTTTT
.,TRBV6-5,.,TRBJ2-7,CASRTAGISYEQYF,TGTGCCAGCAGGACCGCAGGGATTTCCTACGAGCAGTACTTC
.,TRBV5-8,TRBD1,TRBJ1-1,CASSLSEGAMNTEAFF,TGTGCCAGCAGCTTATCGGAGGGGGCCATGAACACTGAAGCTTTCTTT
.,TRBV5-6,TRBD1,TRBJ2-7,CASSLAGTVIYEQYF,TGTGCCAGCAGCTTGGCAGGGACAGTCATTTACGAGCAGTACTTC
.,TRBV4-1,.,TRBJ2-3,CASSQLPSLDTQYF,TGCGCCAGCAGCCAACTCCCTTCTTTGGATACGCAGTATTTT
once,TRBV28,.,TRBJ1-2,CASSGGNYGYTF,TGTGCCAGCAGTGGAGGCAACTATGGCTACACCTTC
.,TRBV7-2,.,TRBJ2-3,CASSSYATDSTDTQYF,TGTGCCAGCAGCTCGTATGCGACCGATAGCACAGATACGCAGTATTTT
.,TRBV27,.,TRBJ2-3,CASSSGRTYDTQYF,TGTGCCAGCAGCTCGGGACGGACTTATGATACGCAGTATTTT
.,TRBV7-3,.,TRBJ2-2,CASSLDINTGELFF,TGTGCCAGCAGCTTGGACATAAATACCGGGGAGCTGTTTTTT
.,TRBV13,TRBD2,TRBJ2-7,CASKESSGSGEQYF,TGTGCCAGCAAAGAGTCTAGCGGGAGTGGCGAGCAGTACTTC
.,TRBV7-8,.,TRBJ1-6,CASSLAGRGNSPLHF,TGTGCCAGCAGCTTAGCGGGACGGGGAAATTCACCCCTCCACTTT
once,TRBV4-1,TRBD2,TRBJ2-2,CASSQGLAGGPNTGELFF,TGCGCCAGCAGCCAAGGGCTAGCGGGAGGGCCGAACACCGGGGAGCTGTTTTTT
few,TRBV7-3,TRBD2,TRBJ2-1,CASSLVGGPINEQFF,TGTGCCAGCAGCTTAGTGGGAGGGCCGATCAATGAGCAGTTCTTC
.,TRBV27,.,TRBJ1-2,CASSSSSGVTGYTF,TGTGCCAGCAGTTCCTCCTCGGGGGTGACTGGCTACACCTTC
.,TRBV7-9,.,TRBJ1-1,CASTQLRGRDTEAFF,TGTGCCAGCACACAACTTCGGGGGCGGGACACTGAAGCTTTCTTT
.,TRBV6-6,.,TRBJ2-3,CASRSGSRGPTDTQYF,TGTGCCAGCAGATCGGGCTCCCGGGGGCCCACAGATACGCAGTATTTT
.,TRBV19,.,TRBJ2-3,CASSIFGTSTDTQYF,TGTGCCAGTAGTATCTTCGGGACTAGCACAGATACGCAGTATTTT
.,TRBV6-1,.,TRBJ1-2,CAGARPGPYTF,TGTGCCGGCGCCCGCCCGGGACCCTACACCTTC
.,TRBV7-3,TRBD2,TRBJ2-1,CASSLDGLAGGYNEQFF,TGTGCCAGCAGCTTAGACGGGCTAGCGGGAGGATACAATGAGCAGTTCTTC
.,TRBV7-9,.,TRBJ2-7,CASTPHYEQYF,TGTGCCAGCACCCCTCACTACGAGCAGTACTTC
.,TRBV5-4,.,TRBJ1-1,CASSAGTLRVAEAFF,TGTGCCAGCAGCGCCGGGACGCTTCGAGTGGCTGAAGCTTTCTTT
.,TRBV10-3,.,TRBJ2-1,CAISELQGRPVANNEQFF,TGTGCCATCAGTGAATTGCAGGGGCGGCCAGTTGCAAACAATGAGCAGTTCTTC